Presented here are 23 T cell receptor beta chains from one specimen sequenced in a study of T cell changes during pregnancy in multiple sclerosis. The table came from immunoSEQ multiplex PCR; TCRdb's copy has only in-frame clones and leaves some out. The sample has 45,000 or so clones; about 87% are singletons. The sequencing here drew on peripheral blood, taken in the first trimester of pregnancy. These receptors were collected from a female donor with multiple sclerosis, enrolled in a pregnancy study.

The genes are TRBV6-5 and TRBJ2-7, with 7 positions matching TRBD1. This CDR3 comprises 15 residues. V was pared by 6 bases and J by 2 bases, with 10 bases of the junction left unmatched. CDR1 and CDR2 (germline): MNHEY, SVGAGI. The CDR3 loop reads CASRHTGTAAYEQYF. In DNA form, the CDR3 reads TGTGCCAGCAGGCACACCGGGACAGCGGCCTACGAGCAGTACTTC.

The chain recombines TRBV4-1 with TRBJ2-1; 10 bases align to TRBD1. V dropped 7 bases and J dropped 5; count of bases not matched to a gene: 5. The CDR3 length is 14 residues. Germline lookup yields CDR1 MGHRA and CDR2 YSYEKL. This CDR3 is CASNDRGRNNEQFF. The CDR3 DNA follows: TGCGCCAGCAACGACAGGGGGCGGAACAATGAGCAGTTCTTC.

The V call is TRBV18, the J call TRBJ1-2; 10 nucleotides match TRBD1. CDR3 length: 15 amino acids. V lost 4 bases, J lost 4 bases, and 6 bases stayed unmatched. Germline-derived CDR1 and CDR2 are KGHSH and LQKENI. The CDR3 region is CASSQGQGSLYGYTF. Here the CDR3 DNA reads TGTGCCAGCTCACAGGGACAGGGGAGCCTCTATGGCTACACCTTC.

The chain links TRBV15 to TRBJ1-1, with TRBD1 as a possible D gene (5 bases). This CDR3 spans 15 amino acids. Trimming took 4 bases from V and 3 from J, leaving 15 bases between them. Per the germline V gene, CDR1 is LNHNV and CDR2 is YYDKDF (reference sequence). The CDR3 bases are TGTGCCACCAGCAATCTGCAGGGCGGGGACACTGAAGCTTTCTTT. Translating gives CATSNLQGGDTEAFF. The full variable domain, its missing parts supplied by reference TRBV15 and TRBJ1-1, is DAMVIQNPRYQVTQFGKPVTLSCSQTLNHNVMYWYQQKSSQAPKLLFHYYDKDFNNEADTPDNFQSRRPNTSFCFLDIRSPGLGDTAMYLCATSNLQGGDTEAFFGQGTRLTVV.

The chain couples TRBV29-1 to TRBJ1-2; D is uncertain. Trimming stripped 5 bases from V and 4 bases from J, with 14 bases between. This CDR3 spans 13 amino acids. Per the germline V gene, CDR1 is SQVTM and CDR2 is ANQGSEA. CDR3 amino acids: CSVNGPTSYGYTF. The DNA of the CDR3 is TGCAGCGTTAATGGGCCAACCAGCTATGGCTACACCTTC.

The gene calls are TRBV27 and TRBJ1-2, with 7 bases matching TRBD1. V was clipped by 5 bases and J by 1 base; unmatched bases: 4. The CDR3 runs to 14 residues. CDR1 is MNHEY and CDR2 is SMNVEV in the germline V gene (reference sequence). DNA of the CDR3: TGTGCCAGCAGTCCCGGGGACAGTAACTATGGCTACACCTTC. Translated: CASSPGDSNYGYTF.

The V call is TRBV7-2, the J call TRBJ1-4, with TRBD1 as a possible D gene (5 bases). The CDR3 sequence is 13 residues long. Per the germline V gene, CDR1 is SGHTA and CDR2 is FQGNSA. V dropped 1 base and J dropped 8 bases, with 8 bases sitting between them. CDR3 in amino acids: CASSLVGAEKLFF. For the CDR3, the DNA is TGTGCCAGCAGCTTAGTAGGGGCGGAAAAACTGTTTTTT.

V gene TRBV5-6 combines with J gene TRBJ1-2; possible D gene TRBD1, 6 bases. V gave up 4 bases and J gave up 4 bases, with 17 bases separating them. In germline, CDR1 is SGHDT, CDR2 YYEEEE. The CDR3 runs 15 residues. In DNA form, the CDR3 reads TGTGCCAGCAGCGGGTTGGGGGCAGGCTTCTATGGCTACACCTTC. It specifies CASSGLGAGFYGYTF. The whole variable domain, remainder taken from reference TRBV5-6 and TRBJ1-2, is DAGVTQSPTHLIKTRGQQVTLRCSPKSGHDTVSWYQQALGQGPQFIFQYYEEEERQRGNFPDRFSGHQFPNYSSELNVNALLLGDSALYLCASSGLGAGFYGYTFGSGTRLTVV.

CDR3: CASSPRDRAFFFYGYTF. CDR3 nucleotide sequence: TGTGCCAGTAGCCCCCGGGACAGGGCTTTTTTCTTCTATGGCTACACCTTC. The chain couples TRBV19 to TRBJ1-2; the match to TRBD1 covers 9 bases. The CDR3 runs to 17 residues. J lost 4 bases, V lost 6 bases, and 15 bases had no gene match. The germline CDR1 and CDR2 sequences are LNHDA and SQIVND (reference sequence).

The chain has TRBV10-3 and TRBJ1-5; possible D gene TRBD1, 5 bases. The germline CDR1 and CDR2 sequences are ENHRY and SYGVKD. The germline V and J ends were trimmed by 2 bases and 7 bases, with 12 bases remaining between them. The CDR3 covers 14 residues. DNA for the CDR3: TGTGCCATCAGTGAGGGGGGGTTCGCGCAGCCCCAGCATTTT. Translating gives CAISEGGFAQPQHF.

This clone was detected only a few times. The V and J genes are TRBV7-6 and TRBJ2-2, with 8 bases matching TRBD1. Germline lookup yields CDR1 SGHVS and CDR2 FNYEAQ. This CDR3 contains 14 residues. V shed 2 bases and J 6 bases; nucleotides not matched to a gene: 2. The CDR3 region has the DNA TGTGCCAGCAGCTTACAGGGGGCATCCGGGGAGCTGTTTTTT. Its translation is CASSLQGASGELFF. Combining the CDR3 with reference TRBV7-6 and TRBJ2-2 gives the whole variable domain GAGVSQSPRYKVTKRGQDVALRCDPISGHVSLYWYRQALGQGPEFLTYFNYEAQQDKSGLPNDRFSAERPEGSISTLTIQRTEQRDSAMYRCASSLQGASGELFFGEGSRLTVL.

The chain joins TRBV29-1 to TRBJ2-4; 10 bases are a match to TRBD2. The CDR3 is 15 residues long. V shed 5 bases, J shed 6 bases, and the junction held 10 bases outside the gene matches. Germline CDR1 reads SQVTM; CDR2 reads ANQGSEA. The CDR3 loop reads CSVQPGLAYGNIQYF. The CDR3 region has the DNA TGCAGCGTTCAACCGGGACTAGCGTACGGAAACATTCAGTACTTC. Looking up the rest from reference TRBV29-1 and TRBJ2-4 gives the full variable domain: SAVISQKPSRDICQRGTSLTIQCQVDSQVTMMFWYRQQPGQSLTLIATANQGSEATYESGFVIDKFPISRPNLTFSTLTVSNMSPEDSSIYLCSVQPGLAYGNIQYFGAGTRLSVL.

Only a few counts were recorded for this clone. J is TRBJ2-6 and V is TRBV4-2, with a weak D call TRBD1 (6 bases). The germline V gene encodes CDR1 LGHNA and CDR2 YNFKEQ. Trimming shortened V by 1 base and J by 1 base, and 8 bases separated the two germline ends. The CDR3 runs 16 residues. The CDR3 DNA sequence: TGTGCCAGCAGCCAAGCGGACAGTTCTGGGGCCAACGTCCTGACTTTC. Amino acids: CASSQADSSGANVLTF.

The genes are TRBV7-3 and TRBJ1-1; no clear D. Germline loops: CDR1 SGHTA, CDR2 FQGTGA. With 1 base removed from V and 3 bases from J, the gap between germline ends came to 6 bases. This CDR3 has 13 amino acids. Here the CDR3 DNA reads TGTGCCAGCAGCTTAAAGGCGGACACTGAAGCTTTCTTT. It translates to CASSLKADTEAFF. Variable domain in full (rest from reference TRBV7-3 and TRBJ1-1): GAGVSQTPSNKVTEKGKYVELRCDPISGHTALYWYRQSLGQGPEFLIYFQGTGAADDSGLPNDRFFAVRPEGSVSTLKIQRTERGDSAVYLCASSLKADTEAFFGQGTRLTVV.

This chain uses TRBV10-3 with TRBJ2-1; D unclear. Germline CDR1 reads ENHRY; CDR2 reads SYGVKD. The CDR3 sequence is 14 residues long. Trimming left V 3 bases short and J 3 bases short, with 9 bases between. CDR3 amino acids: CAISEIGSYNEQFF. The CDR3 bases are TGTGCCATCAGTGAAATCGGTAGCTACAATGAGCAGTTCTTC.

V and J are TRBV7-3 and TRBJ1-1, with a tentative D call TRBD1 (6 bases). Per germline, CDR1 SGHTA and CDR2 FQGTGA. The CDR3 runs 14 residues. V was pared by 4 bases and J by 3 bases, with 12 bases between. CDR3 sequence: CASSSNPGDTEAFF. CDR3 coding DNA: TGTGCCAGCAGCTCGAACCCAGGGGACACTGAAGCTTTCTTT.

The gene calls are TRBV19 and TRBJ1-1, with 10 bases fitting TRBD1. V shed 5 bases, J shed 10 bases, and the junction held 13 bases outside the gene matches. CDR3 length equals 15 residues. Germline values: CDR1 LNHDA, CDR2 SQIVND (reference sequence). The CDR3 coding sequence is TGTGCCAGTAGTCCCCTACCGGGACAGGGGTTGGGAGCTTTCTTT. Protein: CASSPLPGQGLGAFF.

The CDR3 DNA is TGTGCCAGCAGTTACAGGGGACCTCCAGAGACCCAGTACTTC. Translation: CASSYRGPPETQYF. The J gene is TRBJ2-5, the V gene TRBV27, with TRBD1 matching 7 bases. Germline values: CDR1 MNHEY, CDR2 SMNVEV (reference sequence). Trimming at V came to 4 bases and at J to 4 bases, leaving 6 bases not matched to a gene. The CDR3 is made up of 14 amino acids.

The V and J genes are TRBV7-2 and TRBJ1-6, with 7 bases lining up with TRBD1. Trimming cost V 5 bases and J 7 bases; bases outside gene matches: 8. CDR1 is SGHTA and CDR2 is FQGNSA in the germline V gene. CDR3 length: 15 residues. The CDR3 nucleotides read TGTGCCAGCAGCGGGCGACCGGGACAGAATTCACCCCTCCACTTT. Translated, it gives CASSGRPGQNSPLHF.

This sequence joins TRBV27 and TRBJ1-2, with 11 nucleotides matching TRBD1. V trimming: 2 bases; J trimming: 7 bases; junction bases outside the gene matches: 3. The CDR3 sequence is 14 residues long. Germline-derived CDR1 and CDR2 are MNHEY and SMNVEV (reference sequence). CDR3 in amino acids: CASSLGQGASGYTF. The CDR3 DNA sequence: TGTGCCAGCAGTTTAGGACAGGGGGCGAGTGGCTACACCTTC.

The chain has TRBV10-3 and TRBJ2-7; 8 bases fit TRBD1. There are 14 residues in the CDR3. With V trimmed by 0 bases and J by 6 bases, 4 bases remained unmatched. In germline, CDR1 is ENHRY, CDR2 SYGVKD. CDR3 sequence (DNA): TGTGCCATCAGTGAGTCGTCGGACAGGGCCGAGCAGTACTTC. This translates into CAISESSDRAEQYF.

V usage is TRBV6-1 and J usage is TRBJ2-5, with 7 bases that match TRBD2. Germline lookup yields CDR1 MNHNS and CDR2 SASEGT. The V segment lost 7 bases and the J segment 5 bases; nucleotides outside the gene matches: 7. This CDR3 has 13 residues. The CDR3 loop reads CASTPWGGETQYF. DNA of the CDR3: TGTGCCAGCACCCCTTGGGGGGGGGAGACCCAGTACTTC.

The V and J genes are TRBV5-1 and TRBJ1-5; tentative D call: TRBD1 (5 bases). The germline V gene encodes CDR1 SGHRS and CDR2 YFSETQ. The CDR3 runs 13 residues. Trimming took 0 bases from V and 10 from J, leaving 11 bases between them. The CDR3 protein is CASSLEGPFPQHF. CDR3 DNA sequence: TGCGCCAGCAGCTTGGAGGGGCCATTTCCCCAGCATTTT.